The 13 T cell receptor beta chains reported below all come from one sample, sequenced in a study of cytomegalovirus exposure and HLA in healthy donors. Primers for the PCR totalled 60 Vbeta and 13 Jbeta. Assay used: immunoSEQ multiplex PCR; TCRdb lists only in-frame clones, some missing. The table records hundreds of thousands of clones, about 85% of them present only once. Sequenced input: PBMCs. The receptors were sampled from a girl aged 2-15 years in good health and CMV-seronegative.

The rearrangement links TRBV5-4 to TRBJ2-4, with D possibly being TRBD1 (6 bases). This CDR3 has 16 residues. Germline V gives CDR1 SGHNT, CDR2 YYREEE (reference sequence). The V and J ends lost 0 bases and 1 base respectively, with 11 bases between them. For the CDR3, the DNA is TGTGCCAGCAGCTTGGGCCAAACAGGGGCCAAAAACATTCAGTACTTC. This gives the protein CASSLGQTGAKNIQYF.

The CDR3 sequence: CASSRGLAGGPTQYF. The CDR3 nucleotides read TGTGCCAGCAGCCGAGGACTAGCGGGAGGGCCAACGCAGTATTTT. The chain links TRBV7-9 to TRBJ2-3; 15 bases align to TRBD2. From germline, CDR1 is SEHNR and CDR2 FQNEAQ (reference sequence). V shed 5 bases, J shed 9 bases, and the junction held 6 bases outside the gene matches. This CDR3 comprises 15 residues.

This CDR3 reads CASGDWEDEKLFF. CDR3 DNA sequence: TGTGCCAGCGGCGATTGGGAGGATGAAAAACTGTTTTTT. The chain links TRBV6-1 to TRBJ1-4; D unclear. The CDR3 sequence is 13 residues long. V gave up 8 bases and J gave up 6 bases, with 13 bases separating them. Germline-derived CDR1 and CDR2 are MNHNS and SASEGT.

V gene TRBV14 combines with J gene TRBJ1-1; D perhaps matches TRBD1 (6 bases). This CDR3 region has 18 residues. Germline assignment: CDR1 SGHDN and CDR2 FVKESK. The V gene lost 4 bases and the J gene lost 2 bases, with 23 bases spanning the gap. CDR3 protein: CASSRLYSWGQPNTEAFF. Written as DNA, the CDR3 is TGTGCCAGCAGCCGACTATATTCGTGGGGGCAACCAAACACTGAAGCTTTCTTT.

This chain joins TRBV5-1 and TRBJ2-7; D is perhaps TRBD2 (6 bases). With 0 bases removed from V and 4 bases from J, the gap between germline ends came to 14 bases. The CDR3 extends over 15 amino acids. Germline-derived CDR1 and CDR2 are SGHRS and YFSETQ. The CDR3 region is CASSLETSGVYEQYF. CDR3 coding DNA: TGCGCCAGCAGCTTGGAGACTAGTGGGGTTTACGAGCAGTACTTC.

The rearrangement joins TRBV19 to TRBJ1-2; D possibly corresponds to TRBD1 (6 bases). Trimming took 7 bases from V and 1 from J, leaving 13 bases between them. There are 14 residues in the CDR3. The V gene's germline CDR1 is LNHDA and CDR2 SQIVND (reference sequence). The CDR3 DNA sequence: TGTGCCAGTATCTCGCCAGGGGATAACTATGGCTACACCTTC. Protein product: CASISPGDNYGYTF.

The gene calls are TRBV6-1 and TRBJ1-5, with D hard to call. V was trimmed by 5 bases and J by 1 base, leaving 6 bases between them. Germline CDR1 is MNHNS and CDR2 is SASEGT. This CDR3 has 13 residues. Written as DNA, the CDR3 is TGTGCCAGCAGTCTGGAGAGCAATCAGCCCCAGCATTTT. Translated: CASSLESNQPQHF.

The chain is built from TRBV9 and TRBJ2-3; the D gene is possibly TRBD2 (6 bases). V lost 0 bases, J lost 5 bases, and 19 bases lay in between. Looked up from germline, CDR1 is SGDLS and CDR2 is YYNGEE. The CDR3 extends over 17 amino acids. CDR3 coding DNA: TGTGCCAGCAGCGTAGCGGCTAGCGTCTTTTTCCAAGATACGCAGTATTTT. Amino acid sequence: CASSVAASVFFQDTQYF.

This chain connects TRBV2 to TRBJ2-7, with TRBD2 identical over 7 bases. J gave up 5 bases and V 9 bases, and 7 bases lay outside the gene matches. CDR1 and CDR2 from the germline V gene are SNHLY and FYNNEI. This CDR3 is built from 12 residues. In DNA form, the CDR3 reads TGTGCCAGTCTGCGGGAGATACACGAGCAGTACTTC. The encoded protein is CASLREIHEQYF.

V and J are TRBV6-1 and TRBJ2-7; D is uncertain. Looked up from germline, CDR1 is MNHNS and CDR2 is SASEGT. Trimming cost V 4 bases and J 5 bases, with 6 bases left between them. This CDR3 region has 11 residues. CDR3 sequence reads: CASSVRDEQYF. In DNA, the CDR3 is TGTGCCAGCAGTGTCCGGGACGAGCAGTACTTC.

V gene TRBV7-9 combines with J gene TRBJ1-1; D gene ambiguous. The CDR3 length is 13 residues. Germline values: CDR1 SEHNR, CDR2 FQNEAQ (reference sequence). The ends were cut back, 5 bases at V and 0 bases at J, with 7 bases in the middle. This CDR3 is CASSPSLNTEAFF. The CDR3 nucleotides are TGTGCCAGCAGCCCTAGCTTGAACACTGAAGCTTTCTTT.

V gene TRBV11-2 combines with J gene TRBJ2-1; D might be TRBD2 (7 bases). The CDR3 has 19 residues. Trimming shortened V by 3 bases and J by 5 bases, and 26 bases separated the two germline ends. Germline values: CDR1 SGHAT, CDR2 FQNNGV. The CDR3 here is CASSFPRQEAGAIDNEQFF. As DNA, the CDR3 is TGTGCCAGCAGCTTCCCTCGCCAGGAGGCGGGGGCCATTGACAATGAGCAGTTCTTC.

This sequence joins TRBV6-1 and TRBJ1-1, with TRBD1 as a possible D gene (5 bases). Germline V gene lookup returns CDR1 MNHNS and CDR2 SASEGT. The CDR3 spans 14 residues. V lost 6 bases, J lost 3 bases, and 14 bases lay in between. Here the CDR3 reads CASSIDGGDTEAFF. CDR3 DNA sequence: TGTGCCAGCAGCATAGACGGGGGGGACACTGAAGCTTTCTTT.